The entry below describes one T cell receptor (beta chain). Sequencing used immunoSEQ multiplex PCR; TCRdb keeps in-frame clones, though not all of them. Counted here are about 110,000 clones, just over 90% occurring once; the ten biggest clones make up approximately 0.49%. This record comes from a study of OX40 agonist ivuxolimab in advanced cancers. Study summary: The patients received agonistic anti-OX40 (CD134) antibody ivuxolimab. Three patients, one with hepatocellular carcinoma and two with cutaneous melanoma, responded partially.

The V end lost 3 bases, the J end lost 3 bases, and 9 bases lay between the germline ends. The CDR3 sequence is 13 residues long. Germline V gene data show CDR1 as SGHTA and CDR2 as FQGNSA. Sequencing used CD4+ or CD8+ T cells sorted from blood, obtained in a trial of the OX40 agonist ivuxolimab. The receptor comes from an adult with an advanced solid tumor such as melanoma, head and neck, liver or kidney cancer. This chain links TRBV7-2 with TRBJ2-7; the D is unclear. The CDR3 protein is CASSFHSVYEQYF. CDR3 DNA: TGTGCCAGCAGCTTCCACAGTGTCTACGAGCAGTACTTC.